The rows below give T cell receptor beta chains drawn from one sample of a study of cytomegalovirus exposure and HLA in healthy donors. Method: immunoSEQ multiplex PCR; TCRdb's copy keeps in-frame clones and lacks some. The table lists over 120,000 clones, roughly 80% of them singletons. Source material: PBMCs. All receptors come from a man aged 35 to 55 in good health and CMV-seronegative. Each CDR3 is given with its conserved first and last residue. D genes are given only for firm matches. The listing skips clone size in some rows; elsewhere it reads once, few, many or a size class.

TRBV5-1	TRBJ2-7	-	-	TGCGCCAGCAGCTTGGATCCGGGGACTTACGAGCAGTACTTC	CASSLDPGTYEQYF
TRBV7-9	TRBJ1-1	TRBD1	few	TGTGCCAGCAGCTTAGTTCGGACAGGGAGCACTGAAGCTTTCTTT	CASSLVRTGSTEAFF
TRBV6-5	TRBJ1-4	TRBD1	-	TGTGCCAGCAGTTACGACAGGGTCGGAGAAAAACTGTTTTTT	CASSYDRVGEKLFF
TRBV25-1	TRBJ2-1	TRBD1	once	TGTGCCAGCATTTCCACAGGGGGATCCTACAATGAGCAGTTCTTC	CASISTGGSYNEQFF
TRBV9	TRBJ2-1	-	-	TGTGCCAGCAGCGGTCGACAGCTTGCCCATGAGCAGTTCTTC	CASSGRQLAHEQFF
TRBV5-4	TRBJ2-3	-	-	TGTGCCAGCAGCATAGAGACAGGACTTAGCACAGATACGCAGTATTTT	CASSIETGLSTDTQYF
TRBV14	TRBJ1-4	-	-	TGTGCCAGCAGCCAAGTTATTCGGGGAGGGTCCGAAAAACTGTTTTTT	CASSQVIRGGSEKLFF
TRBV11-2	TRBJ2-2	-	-	TGTGCCAGCCTCAACACCGGGGAGCTGTTTTTT	CASLNTGELFF
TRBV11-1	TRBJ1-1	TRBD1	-	TGTGCCAGCAGCTTACAGGGGGCAGAGAACACTGAAGCTTTCTTT	CASSLQGAENTEAFF
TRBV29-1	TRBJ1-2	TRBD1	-	TGCAGCGTTGAAGCGGACAGGGGTTATGGCTACACCTTC	CSVEADRGYGYTF
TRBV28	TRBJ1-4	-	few	TGTGCCAGCAGTCTTACAGGGTACGTGGAAAAACTGTTTTTT	CASSLTGYVEKLFF
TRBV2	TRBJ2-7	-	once	TGTGCCAGCAGTGTCTCTGCGGTCTCCTACGAGCAGTACTTC	CASSVSAVSYEQYF
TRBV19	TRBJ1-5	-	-	TGTGCCAGTAGTGGGCCGGGGGTGAACAATCAGCCCCAGCATTTT	CASSGPGVNNQPQHF
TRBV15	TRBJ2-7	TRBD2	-	TGTGCCACCAGCATCCAGCGGGATACCTACGAGCAGTACTTC	CATSIQRDTYEQYF
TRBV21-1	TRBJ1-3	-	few	TGTGCCAGCAGCAAGTACAGGGGAAGGTCCGGAAACACCATATATTTT	CASSKYRGRSGNTIYF
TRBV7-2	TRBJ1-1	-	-	TGTGCCAGCAGCTTACACAGCAACACTGAAGCTTTCTTT	CASSLHSNTEAFF
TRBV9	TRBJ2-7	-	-	TGTGCCAGCGGACTGGGCCATTACGAGCAGTACTTC	CASGLGHYEQYF
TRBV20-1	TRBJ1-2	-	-	TGCAGTGCTCAGGGGAATGGCTACACCTTC	CSAQGNGYTF
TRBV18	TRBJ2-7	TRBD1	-	TGTGCCAGCTCACCAGGGACAGCCAACTACGAGCAGTACTTC	CASSPGTANYEQYF
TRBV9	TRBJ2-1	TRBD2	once	TGTGCCAGCAGCCGCGGACTAGCGGGGGCCTACAATGAGCAGTTCTTC	CASSRGLAGAYNEQFF
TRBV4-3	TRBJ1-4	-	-	TGCGCCAGCAGCCGGCAGCGTGAAAAACTGTTTTTT	CASSRQREKLFF
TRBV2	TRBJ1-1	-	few	TGTGCCAGCAGGGAGGATCGCCTAACTAACACTGAAGCTTTCTTT	CASREDRLTNTEAFF
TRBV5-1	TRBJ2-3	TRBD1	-	TGCGCCAGCAGCAACCGGGACAGGGAAGATACGCAGTATTTT	CASSNRDREDTQYF
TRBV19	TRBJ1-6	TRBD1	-	TGTGCCAGTAGTATATGGACAGGCCTATCCCATTCACCCCTCCACTTT	CASSIWTGLSHSPLHF
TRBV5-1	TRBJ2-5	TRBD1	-	TGCGCCAGCAGTCGTGGACAGGAGCCGTGGGAGACCCAGTACTTC	CASSRGQEPWETQYF
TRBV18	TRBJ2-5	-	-	TGTGCCAGCTCACCACCCTTGCCGGGACAACAAGAGACCCAGTACTTC	CASSPPLPGQQETQYF
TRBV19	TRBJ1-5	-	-	TGTGCCAGTAGGTACAGTGTTCTTCAGCCCCAGCATTTT	CASRYSVLQPQHF
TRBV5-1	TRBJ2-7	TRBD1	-	TGCGCCAGCAGCACGCACCTACAGGGGGCCTACGAGCAGTACTTC	CASSTHLQGAYEQYF
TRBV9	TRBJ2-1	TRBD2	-	TGTGCCAGCAGCTATCACGGGACTAGCGGGGGGGACTACAATGAGCAGTTCTTC	CASSYHGTSGGDYNEQFF
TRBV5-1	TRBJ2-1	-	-	TGCGCCAGCAGCTTGGAGTGGCAGGGAAGGAATGAGCAGTTCTTC	CASSLEWQGRNEQFF
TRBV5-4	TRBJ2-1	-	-	TGTGCCAGCAGCTTGGACGTGAGCTCCTACAATGAGCAGTTCTTC	CASSLDVSSYNEQFF
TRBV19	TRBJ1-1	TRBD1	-	TGTGCCAGTAGTATGGCAGGTGGGACAGGGGGGAAGTACACTGAAGCTTTCTTT	CASSMAGGTGGKYTEAFF
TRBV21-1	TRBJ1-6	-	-	TGTGCCAGCAGCAAAGACAGGGTATCCCCCCTCCACTTT	CASSKDRVSPLHF
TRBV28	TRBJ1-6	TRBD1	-	TGTGCCAGCAGGACACGAGACAGGGTTAATTCACCCCTCCACTTT	CASRTRDRVNSPLHF
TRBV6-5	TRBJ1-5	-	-	TGTGCCAGCAGTTCGGACAGCAGACAGCCCCAGCATTTT	CASSSDSRQPQHF
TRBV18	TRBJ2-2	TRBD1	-	TGTGCCAGCTCAACCGGGACAGGGGCCGGGGAGCTGTTTTTT	CASSTGTGAGELFF
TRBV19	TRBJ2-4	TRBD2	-	TGTGCCAGTAGTATTGTCGGACTAGCGGTCCGAGCCAAAAACATTCAGTACTTC	CASSIVGLAVRAKNIQYF
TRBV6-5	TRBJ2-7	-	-	TGTGCCAGCAGTTACTCAGGGCGGGGGCTCCCTAGGGAGCAGTACTTC	CASSYSGRGLPREQYF
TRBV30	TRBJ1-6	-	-	TGTGCCTGGAGTGTACCGGGTGGGAGTTCACCCCTCCACTTT	CAWSVPGGSSPLHF
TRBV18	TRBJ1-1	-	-	TGTGCCAGCTCACCAGGGGGGGACACTGAAGCTTTCTTT	CASSPGGDTEAFF
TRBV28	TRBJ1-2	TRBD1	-	TGTGCCAGCAGGTCACCGGGACAGAACTATGGCTACACCTTC	CASRSPGQNYGYTF
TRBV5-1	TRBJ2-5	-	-	TGCGCCAGCAGCTTCACAGCTCAAGAGACCCAGTACTTC	CASSFTAQETQYF
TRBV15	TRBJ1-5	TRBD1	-	TGTGCCACCAGCAGGGGGGACAGTAGCAATCAGCCCCAGCATTTT	CATSRGDSSNQPQHF